These 24 T cell receptor beta chains were all obtained from the same sample, sequenced in a study of blood T cell repertoires in COVID-19. Profiling relied on immunoSEQ multiplex PCR, and the TCRdb table lists in-frame clones only, not all of them. Seen here are 63,000 or so clones, around 80% observed once, and the top ten hold around 9.2%. Specimen: peripheral blood. These receptors were collected from a human donor in a cohort sampled during active COVID-19.

J is TRBJ2-2 and V is TRBV5-6; no clear D. The V end lost 0 bases, the J end lost 1 base, and 4 bases lay between the germline ends. CDR1 and CDR2 from the germline V gene are SGHDT and YYEEEE. The CDR3 is 14 amino acids. CDR3 nucleotides: TGTGCCAGCAGCTTGGCGGGGAACACCGGGGAGCTGTTTTTT. The encoded protein is CASSLAGNTGELFF.

This chain uses TRBV5-4 with TRBJ2-5; D ambiguous. The germline V gene has CDR1 SGHNT and CDR2 YYREEE (reference sequence). V was shortened by 1 base and J by 5 bases, with 6 bases between the two germline ends. The CDR3 is 12 amino acids. The CDR3: CASSLNPETQYF. CDR3 nucleotide sequence: TGTGCCAGCAGCTTGAATCCGGAGACCCAGTACTTC.

The J gene is TRBJ2-4, the V gene TRBV2; no definite D call. This CDR3 has 15 amino acids. The germline V and J ends were trimmed by 0 bases and 1 base, with 7 bases remaining between them. Germline V lookup: CDR1 SNHLY, CDR2 FYNNEI. DNA of the CDR3: TGTGCCAGCAGTGAAGCGGCCGGGGCCAAAAACATTCAGTACTTC. Its translation: CASSEAAGAKNIQYF.

The rearrangement links TRBV11-2 to TRBJ2-1; TRBD2 matches 11 bases. The CDR3 spans 20 residues. Per germline, CDR1 SGHAT and CDR2 FQNNGV. J gave up 0 bases and V 0 bases, and 10 bases lay outside the gene matches. This chain's CDR3 is CASSLDGLAGLYRSYNEQFF. CDR3 DNA sequence: TGTGCCAGCAGCTTAGACGGACTAGCGGGCCTCTACCGCTCCTACAATGAGCAGTTCTTC.

The chain joins TRBV7-9 to TRBJ1-2; D is ambiguous. Germline CDR1 and CDR2: SEHNR and FQNEAQ (reference sequence). V dropped 1 base and J dropped 10 bases, with 13 bases sitting between them. The CDR3 consists of 13 residues. The CDR3 protein is CASSLGSDTPYTF. The CDR3 DNA is TGTGCCAGCAGCTTAGGATCCGACACACCCTACACCTTC.

This clone was counted a single time. The J gene is TRBJ2-1, the V gene TRBV15; 7 bases agree with TRBD2. With V trimmed by 5 bases and J by 2 bases, 9 bases remained unmatched. Germline loops: CDR1 LNHNV, CDR2 YYDKDF (reference sequence). The CDR3 is 16 amino acids. The CDR3 sequence: CATSELTSQTYNEQFF. The DNA of the CDR3 is TGTGCCACCAGCGAATTGACTAGCCAGACCTACAATGAGCAGTTCTTC.

This chain connects TRBV2 to TRBJ2-1, with D possibly being TRBD2 (6 bases). Germline assignment: CDR1 SNHLY and CDR2 FYNNEI. V lost 7 bases to trimming and J lost 4 bases, with 14 bases between them. CDR3 length: 14 amino acids. CDR3 in DNA: TGTGCCAGCACGGGGGAAGCTTCTTACAATGAGCAGTTCTTC. Translation: CASTGEASYNEQFF.

The genes are TRBV4-2 and TRBJ2-7, with 10 bases that match TRBD1. From germline, CDR1 is LGHNA and CDR2 YNFKEQ. The CDR3 is 14 residues long. Losses at the gene ends were 4 bases for V and 6 bases for J; bases not matched to a gene: 6. The CDR3: CASSRGTGVAEQYF. The DNA of the CDR3 is TGTGCCAGCAGCCGTGGGACAGGGGTGGCCGAGCAGTACTTC.

V is TRBV6-5 and J is TRBJ2-6; D gene ambiguous. V lost 6 bases and J lost 0, with 6 bases in between. Germline V gene lookup returns CDR1 MNHEY and CDR2 SVGAGI. CDR3 length equals 14 residues. The CDR3 here is CASRSSSGANVLTF. The CDR3 bases are TGTGCCAGCAGATCTAGCTCTGGGGCCAACGTCCTGACTTTC.

This chain uses TRBV29-1 with TRBJ2-2; D is perhaps TRBD2 (5 bases). Germline CDR1 SQVTM, CDR2 ANQGSEA. CDR3 length equals 12 residues. With 3 bases removed from V and 7 bases from J, the gap between germline ends came to 9 bases. The CDR3 sequence: CSVEGEGGELFF. CDR3 bases: TGCAGCGTTGAGGGAGAGGGCGGGGAGCTGTTTTTT.

This rearrangement joins TRBV5-4 to TRBJ2-1; maybe TRBD2 (6 bases). CDR1 is SGHNT and CDR2 is YYREEE in the germline V gene (reference sequence). The CDR3 covers 15 residues. V shed 0 bases and J shed 4 bases, with 11 bases lying between them. For the CDR3, the DNA is TGTGCCAGCAGCTTGGGGGGGGAACGATACAATGAGCAGTTCTTC. Translating gives CASSLGGERYNEQFF.

This clone has a handful of counts. V is TRBV7-9 and J is TRBJ1-4, with D tentatively TRBD1 (5 bases). The CDR3 has 15 amino acids. Germline V gene sequence: CDR1 SEHNR, CDR2 FQNEAQ (reference sequence). The ends were cut back, 6 bases at V and 8 bases at J, with 19 bases in the middle. The CDR3 bases are TGTGCCAGCAGATCAGCGGGTGTGGGGGAAGAAAAACTGTTTTTT. This translates into CASRSAGVGEEKLFF.

V usage is TRBV18 and J usage is TRBJ1-6; weak D call: TRBD1 (5 bases). V lost 3 bases, J lost 7 bases, and 13 bases lay in between. Germline V CDR1 and CDR2: KGHSH, LQKENI. This CDR3 is built from 15 residues. CDR3 sequence reads: CASSPGLQINSPLHF. CDR3 DNA sequence: TGTGCCAGCTCACCGGGACTGCAAATAAATTCACCCCTCCACTTT.

The chain couples TRBV28 to TRBJ1-5, with a possible D match to TRBD1 (6 bases). The ends were cut back, 6 bases at V and 6 bases at J, with 18 bases in the middle. Germline lookup yields CDR1 MDHEN and CDR2 SYDVKM. This CDR3 has 15 amino acids. The CDR3 DNA reads TGTGCCAGCAGAATACAGGGTGCACCCCCTCAGCCCCAGCATTTT. Amino acid sequence: CASRIQGAPPQPQHF.

This chain connects TRBV28 to TRBJ2-1; 7 positions match TRBD2. The J segment lost 4 bases and the V segment lost 8 bases, leaving 8 bases of the junction unmatched. CDR3 size: 14 residues. Germline lookup yields CDR1 MDHEN and CDR2 SYDVKM. CDR3 in DNA: TGTGCCAGCCTCCCCCCGGGAGGATACAATGAGCAGTTCTTC. This translates into CASLPPGGYNEQFF.

This clone was counted a few times. V gene TRBV7-2 combines with J gene TRBJ1-5, with D unclear. Germline-derived CDR1 and CDR2 are SGHTA and FQGNSA. V lost 3 bases and J lost 1, with 4 bases in between. The CDR3 contains 13 residues. CDR3 in amino acids: CASSFGSNQPQHF. The CDR3 bases are TGTGCCAGCAGCTTTGGCAGCAATCAGCCCCAGCATTTT.

The rearrangement joins TRBV7-2 to TRBJ2-4, with D tentatively TRBD1 (5 bases). This CDR3 contains 15 residues. V was pared by 2 bases and J by 3 bases, with 11 bases between. The germline V gene encodes CDR1 SGHTA and CDR2 FQGNSA. The CDR3 region has the DNA TGTGCCAGCAGCTTATTAGGGGTAGGCAAAAACATTCAGTACTTC. The encoded protein is CASSLLGVGKNIQYF.

CDR3 sequence reads: CASSHQGNTEAFF. CDR3 nucleotide sequence: TGTGCCAGCAGCCACCAGGGGAACACTGAAGCTTTCTTT. This chain joins TRBV7-9 and TRBJ1-1; the D gene is possibly TRBD1 (5 bases). The CDR3 runs 13 residues. V was trimmed by 5 bases and J by 1 base, leaving 8 bases between them. Per the germline V gene, CDR1 is SEHNR and CDR2 is FQNEAQ (reference sequence).

V usage is TRBV5-1 and J usage is TRBJ1-1; no reliable D call. This CDR3 is built from 14 residues. Germline assignment: CDR1 SGHRS and CDR2 YFSETQ. Between the trimmed V and J ends, which lost 0 bases and 10 bases, there was a span of 16 bases. The CDR3 coding sequence is TGCGCCAGCAGCTTGGCCGGCGGTCGGGATGGAGCTTTCTTT. Translating gives CASSLAGGRDGAFF.

The chain couples TRBV11-2 to TRBJ1-1; a weak D match, TRBD1 (6 bases). The V end lost 5 bases, the J end lost 1 base, and 8 bases lay between the germline ends. Germline CDR1 is SGHAT and CDR2 is FQNNGV. The CDR3 is 13 residues long. The CDR3 loop is CASSPGENTEAFF. The CDR3 region has the DNA TGTGCCAGCAGCCCAGGGGAGAACACTGAAGCTTTCTTT.

This clone was seen a single time. The J gene is TRBJ1-2, the V gene TRBV19; D gene uncertain. From germline, CDR1 is LNHDA and CDR2 SQIVND (reference sequence). Trimming removed 0 bases at V and 6 bases at J, with 14 bases between. The CDR3 loop spans 15 amino acids. The CDR3 sequence: CASSIEGTGIDGYTF. CDR3 in DNA: TGTGCCAGTAGTATAGAGGGTACGGGGATCGATGGCTACACCTTC.

There are a few counts of this clone. This chain joins TRBV13 and TRBJ2-1, with 7 nucleotides matching TRBD2. Germline values: CDR1 PRHDT, CDR2 FYEKMQ (reference sequence). V lost 0 bases, J lost 0 bases, and 2 bases stayed unmatched. The CDR3 totals 16 residues. The CDR3 coding sequence is TGTGCCAGCAGCTTAGGCCGCGGGAGCTCCTACAATGAGCAGTTCTTC. The encoded protein is CASSLGRGSSYNEQFF.

This chain joins TRBV4-1 and TRBJ2-2; maybe TRBD1 (6 bases). With 2 bases removed from V and 1 base from J, the gap between germline ends came to 11 bases. This CDR3 spans 16 amino acids. CDR1 and CDR2 (germline): MGHRA, YSYEKL. The CDR3 DNA reads TGCGCCAGCAGCCAATTTGGGGGCATGAACACCGGGGAGCTGTTTTTT. Encoded protein: CASSQFGGMNTGELFF.

This clone was detected only once. The chain has TRBV10-3 and TRBJ1-4, with no clear D. The V end was cut by 10 bases, the J end by 0 bases, with 15 bases between. There are 15 residues in the CDR3. The V gene's germline CDR1 is ENHRY and CDR2 SYGVKD. CDR3 in amino acids: CATLGGFATNEKLFF. In DNA form, the CDR3 reads TGTGCCACCCTTGGAGGGTTTGCAACTAATGAAAAACTGTTTTTT.